These 31 T cell receptor beta chains came from one sample sequenced in a study of Ad26.COV2.S vaccination and SARS-CoV-2 variants. The treatment was: some 19 received Ad26.COV2.S at low or high dose, single or two shots; about 5 received placebo; per-sample allocation not given. Day 63 after the first vaccine or placebo injection was the time point for sampling. The assay was immunoSEQ multiplex PCR, and TCRdb's table has in-frame clones only and misses some. This sample yields approximately 300,000 clones, of which about 82% are seen a single time; under 2.5% belongs to the top ten. The sequencing here drew on peripheral blood, taken in a trial of Ad26.COV2.S vaccine versus placebo. These receptors all stem from a person between 18 and 65 years old who received the Ad26.COV2.S COVID-19 vaccine or a placebo.

This chain's CDR3 is CASSLNDRGPYEQYF. The CDR3, as DNA: TGTGCCAGCAGCTTAAACGACAGGGGGCCCTACGAGCAGTACTTC. This chain links TRBV5-5 with TRBJ2-7, with 10 bases fitting TRBD1. From germline, CDR1 is SGHKS and CDR2 YYEKEE (reference sequence). The trim removed 2 bases at V and 2 bases at J, leaving 4 bases unmatched. This CDR3 has 15 amino acids.

This chain uses TRBV29-1 with TRBJ2-1; 9 nucleotides agree with TRBD1. CDR1 is SQVTM and CDR2 is ANQGSEA in the germline V gene. This CDR3 contains 20 residues. Trimming took 3 bases from V and 1 from J; bases not matched to a gene: 19. The CDR3 DNA reads TGCAGCGTTGATTTTCGAACCGGGACAGGGTTGGCGAGTTCCTACAATGAGCAGTTCTTC. It is translated as CSVDFRTGTGLASSYNEQFF.

The chain couples TRBV9 to TRBJ2-1; 10 positions agree with TRBD2. CDR3 length equals 15 residues. V was pared by 4 bases and J by 3 bases, with 4 bases of the junction left unmatched. Germline CDR1 SGDLS, CDR2 YYNGEE. DNA for the CDR3: TGTGCCAGCAGCCCCACTAGCGGGGTCTACAATGAGCAGTTCTTC. Its translation: CASSPTSGVYNEQFF.

This chain connects TRBV4-1 to TRBJ2-7; 13 bases fit TRBD2. V shed 4 bases and J 0 bases; nucleotides not matched to a gene: 3. Germline V gives CDR1 MGHRA, CDR2 YSYEKL. The CDR3 spans 16 residues. In DNA form, the CDR3 reads TGCGCCAGCAGCCCGACTAGCGGGGGGTCCTCCTACGAGCAGTACTTC. This codes for CASSPTSGGSSYEQYF.

DNA for the CDR3: TGTGCCAGCAGCGTAGGTATTGGACAGGGGAACACTGAAGCTTTCTTT. Encoded protein: CASSVGIGQGNTEAFF. This chain links TRBV9 with TRBJ1-1; 8 bases agree with TRBD1. Germline V gene sequence: CDR1 SGDLS, CDR2 YYNGEE. The CDR3 runs 16 residues. V lost 0 bases to trimming and J lost 1 base; unmatched junction nucleotides: 5. The variable domain in full, with the rest retrieved from reference TRBV9 and TRBJ1-1, is DSGVTQTPKHLITATGQRVTLRCSPRSGDLSVYWYQQSLDQGLQFLIQYYNGEERAKGNILERFSAQQFPDLHSELNLSSLELGDSALYFCASSVGIGQGNTEAFFGQGTRLTVV.

The rearrangement joins TRBV10-1 to TRBJ2-5, with 9 bases identical to TRBD2. The CDR3 has 14 amino acids. The germline V gene has CDR1 WNHNN and CDR2 SYGVQD (reference sequence). V trimming: 8 bases; J trimming: 4 bases; junction bases outside the gene matches: 8. In nucleotides, the CDR3 is TGCGCCAGCCTCCGGACTAGCGTCTCAGAGACCCAGTACTTC. Its translation is CASLRTSVSETQYF.

This clone has just one count. The V and J genes are TRBV7-3 and TRBJ2-3, with TRBD2 matching 15 bases. Per germline, CDR1 SGHTA and CDR2 FQGTGA. Trimming removed 5 bases from V and 5 bases from J; junction bases left unmatched: 8. The CDR3 totals 17 residues. CDR3 loop: CASSPWTSGGAGDTQYF. CDR3 nucleotides: TGTGCCAGCAGCCCGTGGACTAGCGGGGGGGCAGGAGATACGCAGTATTTT.

The V gene is TRBV5-1, the J gene TRBJ1-2; D may be TRBD1 (6 bases). Germline V CDR1 and CDR2: SGHRS, YFSETQ. Trimming shortened V by 6 bases and J by 2 bases, and 14 bases separated the two germline ends. This CDR3 is built from 14 residues. CDR3 protein: CASNLLTGNYGYTF. CDR3 in DNA: TGCGCCAGCAACCTACTTACAGGGAACTATGGCTACACCTTC.

There are a few counts of this clone. This chain links TRBV4-1 with TRBJ2-3, with TRBD1 as a possible D gene (6 bases). Trimming took off 0 bases at V and 6 bases at J, with 13 bases between the two ends. This CDR3 is 15 amino acids long. The germline V gene has CDR1 MGHRA and CDR2 YSYEKL. CDR3 in amino acids: CASSQDGQGWDTQYF. The DNA of the CDR3 is TGCGCCAGCAGCCAAGATGGCCAGGGGTGGGATACGCAGTATTTT.

Only a few counts were recorded for this clone. The V call is TRBV5-1, the J call TRBJ2-7; the D call may be TRBD1 or TRBD2 (5 bases each). V was trimmed by 2 bases and J by 0 bases, leaving 12 bases between them. This CDR3 is 15 amino acids long. Germline CDR1 SGHRS, CDR2 YFSETQ. This chain's CDR3 is CASSFQPGSSYEQYF. The CDR3 nucleotides are TGCGCCAGCAGCTTCCAGCCAGGGAGCTCCTACGAGCAGTACTTC.

The chain joins TRBV5-1 to TRBJ1-1; D gene uncertain. Per germline, CDR1 SGHRS and CDR2 YFSETQ. Trimming took off 4 bases at V and 5 bases at J, with 15 bases between the two ends. This CDR3 is 14 amino acids long. The CDR3 DNA is TGCGCCAGCAGCCAGCACTCGGAAGGTACTGAAGCTTTCTTT. Encoded protein: CASSQHSEGTEAFF.

This chain links TRBV4-2 with TRBJ1-4; TRBD1 might be the D (6 bases). The CDR3 has 15 residues. CDR1 is LGHNA, CDR2 YNFKEQ, per germline. The V end was cut by 3 bases, the J end by 7 bases, with 15 bases between. The CDR3 DNA is TGTGCCAGCAGCCAGACAACAGGGTTTGTTGAAAAACTGTTTTTT. This encodes CASSQTTGFVEKLFF.

The chain is built from TRBV11-2 and TRBJ1-1, with D unclear. Germline-derived CDR1 and CDR2 are SGHAT and FQNNGV. The germline V and J ends were trimmed by 2 bases and 1 base, with 8 bases remaining between them. The CDR3 consists of 14 residues. CDR3 region: CASSLHGQNTEAFF. CDR3 nucleotide sequence: TGTGCCAGCAGCTTACATGGGCAGAACACTGAAGCTTTCTTT.

The chain links TRBV11-2 to TRBJ1-4; 8 bases are shared with TRBD1. Per the germline V gene, CDR1 is SGHAT and CDR2 is FQNNGV. V shed 5 bases, J shed 7 bases, and the junction held 6 bases outside the gene matches. The CDR3 runs to 14 residues. As DNA, the CDR3 is TGTGCCAGCAGCCGATCGGACAGGGCTGAAAAACTGTTTTTT. Encoded protein: CASSRSDRAEKLFF.

This clone came up a few times. The chain recombines TRBV7-3 with TRBJ2-3, with D perhaps TRBD1 (5 bases). The germline V gene encodes CDR1 SGHTA and CDR2 FQGTGA. The CDR3 loop spans 15 amino acids. The V and J ends lost 2 bases and 4 bases respectively, with 13 bases between them. The CDR3 DNA is TGTGCCAGCAGCTTAGGGCAGGGAAACGCAGATACGCAGTATTTT. Encoded protein: CASSLGQGNADTQYF.

The chain uses TRBV16 and TRBJ1-2; D not resolved. Germline V gene data show CDR1 as KGHSY and CDR2 as FQNENV. The CDR3 sequence is 14 residues long. Trimming took off 0 bases at V and 6 bases at J, with 11 bases between the two ends. In DNA form, the CDR3 reads TGTGCCAGCAGCCAATCTGCGACGGAGAATGGCTACACCTTC. This encodes CASSQSATENGYTF.

The chain recombines TRBV29-1 with TRBJ2-7, with TRBD1 identical over 8 bases. CDR3 length: 14 amino acids. Germline loops: CDR1 SQVTM, CDR2 ANQGSEA. The junction had 6 bases not matched to a gene; V was cut back by 2 bases and J by 3 bases. CDR3 DNA: TGCAGCGTTGAAATCCCAGGGGGCCTCTACGAGCAGTACTTC. This encodes CSVEIPGGLYEQYF.

The chain combines TRBV6-5 with TRBJ2-3, with 8 bases fitting TRBD1. There are 15 residues in the CDR3. V shed 7 bases, J shed 7 bases, and the junction held 13 bases outside the gene matches. Germline CDR1 MNHEY, CDR2 SVGAGI. In DNA, the CDR3 is TGTGCCAGCATCTTGACAGGGGCCGTGGGTAATACGCAGTATTTT. This gives the protein CASILTGAVGNTQYF.

This sequence joins TRBV5-1 and TRBJ2-5, with 10 bases matching TRBD2. Per the germline V gene, CDR1 is SGHRS and CDR2 is YFSETQ. The junction had 4 bases not matched to a gene; V was cut back by 3 bases and J by 5 bases. The CDR3 is 14 amino acids. The CDR3 protein is CASSSTSGWETQYF. Here the CDR3 DNA reads TGCGCCAGCAGCTCGACTAGCGGGTGGGAGACCCAGTACTTC.

The chain is built from TRBV28 and TRBJ2-1; D is uncertain. V was trimmed by 8 bases and J by 2 bases, leaving 10 bases between them. The CDR3 loop spans 13 amino acids. Germline V gene data show CDR1 as MDHEN and CDR2 as SYDVKM. The CDR3 sequence is CASGRPPYNEQFF. DNA for the CDR3: TGTGCCAGCGGCAGGCCCCCCTACAATGAGCAGTTCTTC.

This chain links TRBV7-2 with TRBJ2-1; D may be TRBD2 (5 bases). The germline V and J ends were trimmed by 5 bases and 10 bases, with 27 bases remaining between them. CDR3 length equals 17 residues. Germline V gene lookup returns CDR1 SGHTA and CDR2 FQGNSA. This CDR3 is CASSTPYRGRSYEEQFF. As DNA, the CDR3 is TGTGCCAGCAGCACACCCTATAGAGGGCGTAGCTATGAAGAGCAGTTCTTC. The full variable domain, with the rest looked up from reference TRBV7-2 and TRBJ2-1, is GAGVSQSPSNKVTEKGKDVELRCDPISGHTALYWYRQSLGQGLEFLIYFQGNSAPDKSGLPSDRFSAERTGGSVSTLTIQRTQQEDSAVYLCASSTPYRGRSYEEQFFGPGTRLTVL.

Here the CDR3 DNA reads TGTGCCAGTACCATCAATAGCGGGGTTGGAGAGACCCAGTACTTC. It specifies CASTINSGVGETQYF. The chain carries TRBV7-9 and TRBJ2-5; TRBD2 aligns across 8 bases. This CDR3 region has 15 residues. With V trimmed by 9 bases and J by 4 bases, 13 bases remained unmatched. Per germline, CDR1 SEHNR and CDR2 FQNEAQ (reference sequence).

The chain employs TRBV5-1 and TRBJ1-2, with no clear D. Trimming took 0 bases from V and 4 from J, leaving 10 bases between them. CDR1 is SGHRS and CDR2 is YFSETQ in the germline V gene. The CDR3 has 14 amino acids. In nucleotides, the CDR3 is TGCGCCAGCAGCTTGGTACTGGAAGGCTATGGCTACACCTTC. Amino acids: CASSLVLEGYGYTF. Drawing the rest from reference TRBV5-1 and TRBJ1-2, the complete variable domain is KAGVTQTPRYLIKTRGQQVTLSCSPISGHRSVSWYQQTPGQGLQFLFEYFSETQRNKGNFPGRFSGRQFSNSRSEMNVSTLELGDSALYLCASSLVLEGYGYTFGSGTRLTVV.

The chain joins TRBV3-1 (or the pseudogene TRBV3-2) to TRBJ2-3; D is possibly TRBD2 (6 bases). The germline gives CDR1 LGHDT, CDR2 YNNKEL (reference sequence). The CDR3 has 15 amino acids. V lost 0 bases, J lost 7 bases, and 14 bases lay in between. The CDR3 spells CASSQDPTGENTQYF. The CDR3 DNA follows: TGTGCCAGCAGCCAAGATCCAACGGGGGAGAATACGCAGTATTTT.

The chain recombines TRBV7-9 with TRBJ1-4; TRBD1 matches 7 bases. Germline CDR1 SEHNR, CDR2 FQNEAQ (reference sequence). The CDR3 runs 17 residues. The J segment lost 7 bases and the V segment lost 4 bases, leaving 15 bases of the junction unmatched. CDR3: CASSSRIGTDKGEKLFF. CDR3 DNA: TGTGCCAGCAGCTCAAGAATCGGGACAGATAAGGGTGAAAAACTGTTTTTT.

J is TRBJ1-1 and V is TRBV19; no reliable D call. This CDR3 contains 13 residues. Germline V lookup: CDR1 LNHDA, CDR2 SQIVND (reference sequence). The V end was cut by 6 bases, the J end by 1 base, with 9 bases between. CDR3 sequence: CASRLIPNTEAFF. The CDR3 nucleotides are TGTGCCAGTAGACTTATTCCGAACACTGAAGCTTTCTTT. Using reference TRBV19 and TRBJ1-1 for the parts outside the CDR3, the full variable domain is DGGITQSPKYLFRKEGQNVTLSCEQNLNHDAMYWYRQDPGQGLRLIYYSQIVNDFQKGDIAEGYSVSREKKESFPLTVTSAQKNPTAFYLCASRLIPNTEAFFGQGTRLTVV.

The chain joins TRBV28 to TRBJ2-7, with TRBD2 identical over 8 bases. The junction had 6 bases not matched to a gene; V was cut back by 2 bases and J by 0 bases. CDR1 MDHEN and CDR2 SYDVKM come from the germline V gene. This CDR3 has 16 amino acids. The CDR3 protein is CASSLGAGGSSYEQYF. DNA of the CDR3: TGTGCCAGCAGTTTAGGGGCGGGGGGCAGCTCCTACGAGCAGTACTTC.

This chain connects TRBV30 to TRBJ1-1; the D is unclear. The CDR3 length is 13 residues. CDR1 and CDR2 from the germline V gene are GTSNPN and SVGIG (reference sequence). V lost 0 bases, J lost 0 bases, and 5 bases lay in between. The DNA of the CDR3 is TGTGCCTGGAGTGTATCCTTGAACACTGAAGCTTTCTTT. It is translated as CAWSVSLNTEAFF.

A single count supports this clone. The chain couples TRBV4-1 to TRBJ2-7; D is possibly TRBD2 (6 bases). The germline V and J ends were trimmed by 1 base and 5 bases, with 18 bases remaining between them. Germline values: CDR1 MGHRA, CDR2 YSYEKL. The CDR3 consists of 16 residues. The CDR3 here is CASSQGLGGAHDEQYF. The CDR3 coding sequence is TGCGCCAGCAGCCAAGGGTTAGGAGGGGCTCACGACGAGCAGTACTTC.

This clone appeared once. The chain recombines TRBV28 with TRBJ2-1; possibly TRBD1 or TRBD2 for D (5 bases each). V dropped 6 bases and J dropped 8 bases, with 23 bases sitting between them. Germline lookup yields CDR1 MDHEN and CDR2 SYDVKM. This CDR3 region has 16 residues. In DNA form, the CDR3 reads TGTGCCAGCAGCAAGGCCGGGGCGGCAGGCGGCGATGAGCAGTTCTTC. It translates to CASSKAGAAGGDEQFF.

This clone was counted a few times. DNA of the CDR3: TGTGCCAGCAGCTCCCAAATGGATCGGAGGAACACTGAAGCTTTCTTT. Translation gives CASSSQMDRRNTEAFF. The chain is built from TRBV7-9 and TRBJ1-1; D is ambiguous. V lost 4 bases and J lost 1, with 16 bases in between. CDR1 is SEHNR, CDR2 FQNEAQ, per germline (reference sequence). The CDR3 spans 16 residues.